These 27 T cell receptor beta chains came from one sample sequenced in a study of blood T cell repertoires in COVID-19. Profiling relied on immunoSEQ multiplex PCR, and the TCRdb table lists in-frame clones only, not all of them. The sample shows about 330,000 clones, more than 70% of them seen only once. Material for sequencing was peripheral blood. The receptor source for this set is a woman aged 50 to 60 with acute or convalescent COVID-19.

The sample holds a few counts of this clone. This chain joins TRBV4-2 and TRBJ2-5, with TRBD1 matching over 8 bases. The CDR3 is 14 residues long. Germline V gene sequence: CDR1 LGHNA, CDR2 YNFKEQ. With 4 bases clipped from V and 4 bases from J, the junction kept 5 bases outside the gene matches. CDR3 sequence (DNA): TGTGCCAGCAGCCCATCACAGGGGGGAGAGACCCAGTACTTC. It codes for CASSPSQGGETQYF.

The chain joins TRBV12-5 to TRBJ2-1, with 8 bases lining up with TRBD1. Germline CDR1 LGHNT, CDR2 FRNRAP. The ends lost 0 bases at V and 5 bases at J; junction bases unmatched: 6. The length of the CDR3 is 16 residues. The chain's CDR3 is CASGLVRTGPNNEQFF. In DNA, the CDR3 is TGTGCTAGTGGTTTGGTAAGGACAGGGCCAAACAATGAGCAGTTCTTC.

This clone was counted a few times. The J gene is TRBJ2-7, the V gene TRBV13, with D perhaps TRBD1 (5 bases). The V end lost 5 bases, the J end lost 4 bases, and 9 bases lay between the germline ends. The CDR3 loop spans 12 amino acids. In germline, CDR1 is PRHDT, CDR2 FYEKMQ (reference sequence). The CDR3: CASSVKGYEQYV. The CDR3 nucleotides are TGTGCCAGCAGCGTAAAGGGGTACGAGCAGTACGTC.

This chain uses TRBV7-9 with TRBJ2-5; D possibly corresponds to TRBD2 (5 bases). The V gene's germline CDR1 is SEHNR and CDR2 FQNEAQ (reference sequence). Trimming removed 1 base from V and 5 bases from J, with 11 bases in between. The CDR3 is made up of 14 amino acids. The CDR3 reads CASSLEGPGETQYF. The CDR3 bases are TGTGCCAGCAGCTTAGAAGGGCCGGGGGAGACCCAGTACTTC.

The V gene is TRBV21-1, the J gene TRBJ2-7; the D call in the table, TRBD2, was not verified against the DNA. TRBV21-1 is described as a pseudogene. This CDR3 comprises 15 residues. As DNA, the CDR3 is TGTGCCAGCACGGCGGGGGGCGTTAGCTCCTACGAGCAGTACTTC. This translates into CASTAGGVSSYEQYF.

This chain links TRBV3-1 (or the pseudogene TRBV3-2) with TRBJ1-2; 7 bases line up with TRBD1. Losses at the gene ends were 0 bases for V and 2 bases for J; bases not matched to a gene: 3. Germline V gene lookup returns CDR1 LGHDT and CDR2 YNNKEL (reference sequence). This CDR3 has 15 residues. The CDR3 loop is CASSQDGQENYGYTF. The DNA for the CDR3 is TGTGCCAGCAGCCAAGATGGACAGGAAAACTATGGCTACACCTTC.

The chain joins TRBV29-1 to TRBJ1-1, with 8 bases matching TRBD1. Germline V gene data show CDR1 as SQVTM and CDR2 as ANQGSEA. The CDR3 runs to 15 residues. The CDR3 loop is CSFRGRRGSSTEAFF. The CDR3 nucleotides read TGCAGTTTCAGGGGGCGCAGGGGGAGTAGCACTGAAGCTTTCTTT.

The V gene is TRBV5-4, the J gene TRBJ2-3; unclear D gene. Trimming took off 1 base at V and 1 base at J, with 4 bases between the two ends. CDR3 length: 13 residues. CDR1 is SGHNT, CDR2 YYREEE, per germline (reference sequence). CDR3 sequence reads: CASSLPGTDTQYF. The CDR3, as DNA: TGTGCCAGCAGCTTGCCGGGCACAGATACGCAGTATTTT.

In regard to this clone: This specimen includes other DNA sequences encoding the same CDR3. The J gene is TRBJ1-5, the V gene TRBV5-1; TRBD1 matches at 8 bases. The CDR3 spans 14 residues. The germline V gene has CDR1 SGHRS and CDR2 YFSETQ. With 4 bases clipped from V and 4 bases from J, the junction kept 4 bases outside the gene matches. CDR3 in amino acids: CASSDGQGNQPQHF. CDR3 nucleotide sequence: TGCGCCAGCAGCGATGGACAGGGAAATCAGCCCCAGCATTTT.

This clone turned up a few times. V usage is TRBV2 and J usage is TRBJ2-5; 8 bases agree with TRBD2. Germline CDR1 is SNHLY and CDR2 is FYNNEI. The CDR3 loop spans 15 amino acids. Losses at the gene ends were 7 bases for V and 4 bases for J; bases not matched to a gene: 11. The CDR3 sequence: CASIPGLEISETQYF. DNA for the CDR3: TGTGCCAGCATACCGGGACTAGAGATTTCAGAGACCCAGTACTTC.

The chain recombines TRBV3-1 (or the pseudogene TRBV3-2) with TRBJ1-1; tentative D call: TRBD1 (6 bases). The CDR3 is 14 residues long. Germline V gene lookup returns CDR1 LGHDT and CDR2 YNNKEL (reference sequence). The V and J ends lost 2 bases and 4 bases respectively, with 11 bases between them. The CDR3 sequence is CASSQPDSTTEAFF. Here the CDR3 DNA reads TGTGCCAGCAGCCAACCGGACAGCACCACTGAAGCTTTCTTT.

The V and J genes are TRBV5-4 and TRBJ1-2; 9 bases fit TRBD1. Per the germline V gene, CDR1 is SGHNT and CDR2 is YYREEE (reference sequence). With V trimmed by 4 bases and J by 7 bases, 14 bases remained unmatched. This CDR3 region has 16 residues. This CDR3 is CASSTGTVQGAVGYTF. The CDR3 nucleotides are TGTGCCAGCAGCACCGGAACTGTACAGGGGGCGGTTGGCTACACCTTC. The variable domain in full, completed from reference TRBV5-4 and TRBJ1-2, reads ETGVTQSPTHLIKTRGQQVTLRCSSQSGHNTVSWYQQALGQGPQFIFQYYREEENGRGNFPPRFSGLQFPNYSSELNVNALELDDSALYLCASSTGTVQGAVGYTFGSGTRLTVV.

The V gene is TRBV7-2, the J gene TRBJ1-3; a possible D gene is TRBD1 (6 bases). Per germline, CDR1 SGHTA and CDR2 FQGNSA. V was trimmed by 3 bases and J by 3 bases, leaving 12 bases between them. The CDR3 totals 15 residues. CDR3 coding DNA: TGTGCCAGCAGCTTTCGTGCAGGGGATGGAAACACCATATATTTT. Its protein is CASSFRAGDGNTIYF.

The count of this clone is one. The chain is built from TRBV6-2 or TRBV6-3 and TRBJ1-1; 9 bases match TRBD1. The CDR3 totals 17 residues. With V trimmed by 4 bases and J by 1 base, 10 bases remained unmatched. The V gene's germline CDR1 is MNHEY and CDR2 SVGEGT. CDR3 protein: CASSFLMLGQGNTEAFF. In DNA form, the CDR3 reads TGTGCCAGCAGTTTCCTGATGCTGGGACAGGGGAACACTGAAGCTTTCTTT.

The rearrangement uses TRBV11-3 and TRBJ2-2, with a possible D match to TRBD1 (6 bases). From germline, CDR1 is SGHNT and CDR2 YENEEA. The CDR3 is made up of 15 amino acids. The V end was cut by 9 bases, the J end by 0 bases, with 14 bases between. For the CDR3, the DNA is TGTGCCAGTGGACTCGGGACAACGAACACCGGGGAGCTGTTTTTT. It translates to CASGLGTTNTGELFF. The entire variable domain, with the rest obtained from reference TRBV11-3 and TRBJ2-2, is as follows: EAGVVQSPRYKIIEKKQPVAFWCNPISGHNTLYWYLQNLGQGPELLIRYENEEAVDDSQLPKDRFSAERLKGVDSTLKIQPAELGDSAVYLCASGLGTTNTGELFFGEGSRLTVL.

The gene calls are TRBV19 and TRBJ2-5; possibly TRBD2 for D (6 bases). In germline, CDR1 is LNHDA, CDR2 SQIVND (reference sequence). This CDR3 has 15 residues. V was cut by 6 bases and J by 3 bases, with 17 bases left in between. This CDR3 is CASRAGSAEEETQYF. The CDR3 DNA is TGTGCCAGTAGGGCGGGATCGGCAGAAGAAGAGACCCAGTACTTC.

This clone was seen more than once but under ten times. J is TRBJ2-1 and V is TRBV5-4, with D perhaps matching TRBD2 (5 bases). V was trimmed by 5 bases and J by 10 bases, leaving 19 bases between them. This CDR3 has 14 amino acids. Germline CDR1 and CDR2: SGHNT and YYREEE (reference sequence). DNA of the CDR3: TGTGCCAGCAGTTCCAAACTATTCTCGGGAGAGCAGTTCTTC. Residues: CASSSKLFSGEQFF.

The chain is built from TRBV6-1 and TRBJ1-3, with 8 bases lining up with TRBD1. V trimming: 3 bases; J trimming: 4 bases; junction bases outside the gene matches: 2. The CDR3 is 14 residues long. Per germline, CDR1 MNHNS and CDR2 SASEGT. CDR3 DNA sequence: TGTGCCAGCAGTGAGTCAGGGGGCGGAAACACCATATATTTT. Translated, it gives CASSESGGGNTIYF.

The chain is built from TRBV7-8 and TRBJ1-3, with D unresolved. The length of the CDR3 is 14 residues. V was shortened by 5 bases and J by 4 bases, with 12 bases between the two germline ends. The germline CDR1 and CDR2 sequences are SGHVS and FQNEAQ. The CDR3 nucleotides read TGTGCCAGCAGCACCGCGGGAGGGGGAAACACCATATATTTT. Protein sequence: CASSTAGGGNTIYF.

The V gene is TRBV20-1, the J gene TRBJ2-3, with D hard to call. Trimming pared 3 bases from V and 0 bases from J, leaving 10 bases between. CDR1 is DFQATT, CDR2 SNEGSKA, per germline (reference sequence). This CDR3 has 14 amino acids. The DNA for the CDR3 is TGCAGTGCTAGTCATGAGACTAGCACAGATACGCAGTATTTT. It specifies CSASHETSTDTQYF.

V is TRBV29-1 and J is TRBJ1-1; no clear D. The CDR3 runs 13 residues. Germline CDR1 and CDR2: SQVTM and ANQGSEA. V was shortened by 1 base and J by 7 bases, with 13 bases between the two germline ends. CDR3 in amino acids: CSVEASGSDEAFF. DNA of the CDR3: TGCAGCGTTGAAGCATCGGGGTCGGATGAAGCTTTCTTT.

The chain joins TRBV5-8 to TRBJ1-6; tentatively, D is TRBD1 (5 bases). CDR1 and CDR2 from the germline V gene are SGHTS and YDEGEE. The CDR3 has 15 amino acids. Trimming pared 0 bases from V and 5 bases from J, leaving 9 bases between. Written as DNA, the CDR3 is TGTGCCAGCAGCTTGGACAGGCCTAATAATTCACCCCTCCACTTT. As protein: CASSLDRPNNSPLHF.

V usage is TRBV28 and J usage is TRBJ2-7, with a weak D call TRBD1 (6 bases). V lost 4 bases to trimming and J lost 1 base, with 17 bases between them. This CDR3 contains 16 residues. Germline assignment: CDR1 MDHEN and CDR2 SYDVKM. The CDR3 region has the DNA TGTGCCAGCAGTTCAGCGCCTAGGACAGTTTCCTACGAGCAGTACTTC. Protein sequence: CASSSAPRTVSYEQYF.

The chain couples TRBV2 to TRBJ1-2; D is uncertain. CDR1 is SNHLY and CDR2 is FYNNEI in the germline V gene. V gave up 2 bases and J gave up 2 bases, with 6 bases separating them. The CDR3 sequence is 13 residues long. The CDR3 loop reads CASSENANYGYTF. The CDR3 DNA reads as TGTGCCAGCAGTGAAAACGCGAACTATGGCTACACCTTC.

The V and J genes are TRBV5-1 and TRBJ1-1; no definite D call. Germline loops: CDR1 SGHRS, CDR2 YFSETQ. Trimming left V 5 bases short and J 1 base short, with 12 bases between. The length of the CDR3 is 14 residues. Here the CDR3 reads CASSRPAGNTEAFF. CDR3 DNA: TGCGCCAGCAGTCGCCCGGCAGGGAACACTGAAGCTTTCTTT.

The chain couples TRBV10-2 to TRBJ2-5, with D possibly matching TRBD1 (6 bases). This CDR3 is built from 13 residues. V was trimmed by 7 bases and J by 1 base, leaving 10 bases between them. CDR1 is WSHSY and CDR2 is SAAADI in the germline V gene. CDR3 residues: CASTLGAQETQYF. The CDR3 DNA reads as TGCGCCAGCACCCTGGGGGCCCAAGAGACCCAGTACTTC.

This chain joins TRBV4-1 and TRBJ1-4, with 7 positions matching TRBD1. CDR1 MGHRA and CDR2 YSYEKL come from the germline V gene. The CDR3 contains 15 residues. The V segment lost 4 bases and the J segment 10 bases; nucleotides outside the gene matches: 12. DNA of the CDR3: TGCGCCAGCAGCCTACAGGGGACTGGGGAAGGAAAACTGTTTTTT. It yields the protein CASSLQGTGEGKLFF.